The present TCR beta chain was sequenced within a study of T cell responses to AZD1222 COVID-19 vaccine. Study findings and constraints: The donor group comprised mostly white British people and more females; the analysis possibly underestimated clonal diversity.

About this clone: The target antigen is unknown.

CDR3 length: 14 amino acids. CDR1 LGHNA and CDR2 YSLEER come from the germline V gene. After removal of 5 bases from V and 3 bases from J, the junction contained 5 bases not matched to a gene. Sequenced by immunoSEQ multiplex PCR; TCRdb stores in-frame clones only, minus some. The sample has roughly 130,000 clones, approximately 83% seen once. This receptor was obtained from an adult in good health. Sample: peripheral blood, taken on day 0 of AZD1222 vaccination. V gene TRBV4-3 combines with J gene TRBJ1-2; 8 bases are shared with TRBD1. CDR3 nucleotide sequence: TGCGCCAGCAGCTACCAGACAGGGGACTATGGCTACACCTTC. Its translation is CASSYQTGDYGYTF.